Detailed here is one T cell receptor beta chain. Its antigen is currently unknown. This CDR3 comprises 15 residues. The V gene's germline CDR1 is ENHRY and CDR2 SYGVKD. The V end lost 0 bases, the J end lost 6 bases, and 9 bases lay between the germline ends. The data belong to a study of cytomegalovirus exposure and HLA in healthy donors. Study-wide context: Earlier results showed roughly 120 million unique TCR beta sequences derived from roughly 190 million T cells. Some 85 million unique TCRs, all from HLA-typed donors, were included in an early release of the data. Study-wide points: Evidence from a later analysis indicated that most CMV-associated TCR beta chains looked HLA-restricted. Presence/absence analyses treated sequencing depth as roughly uniform across donors.

Vbeta (60) and Jbeta (13) primers were used in the PCR. Assay used: immunoSEQ multiplex PCR; TCRdb lists only in-frame clones, some missing. The top ten hold around 1.5% of the sample, which has approximately 180,000 clones, around 75% seen once. The sample taken for sequencing was PBMCs. The V gene is TRBV10-3, the J gene TRBJ1-6; D possibly corresponds to TRBD1 (5 bases). The origin of this receptor is a woman aged 45 to 65 in good health and CMV-seronegative. The CDR3 DNA reads as TGTGCCATCAGTGAGTCGGGGAGGGGTAATTCACCCCTCCACTTT. Translating it yields CAISESGRGNSPLHF.